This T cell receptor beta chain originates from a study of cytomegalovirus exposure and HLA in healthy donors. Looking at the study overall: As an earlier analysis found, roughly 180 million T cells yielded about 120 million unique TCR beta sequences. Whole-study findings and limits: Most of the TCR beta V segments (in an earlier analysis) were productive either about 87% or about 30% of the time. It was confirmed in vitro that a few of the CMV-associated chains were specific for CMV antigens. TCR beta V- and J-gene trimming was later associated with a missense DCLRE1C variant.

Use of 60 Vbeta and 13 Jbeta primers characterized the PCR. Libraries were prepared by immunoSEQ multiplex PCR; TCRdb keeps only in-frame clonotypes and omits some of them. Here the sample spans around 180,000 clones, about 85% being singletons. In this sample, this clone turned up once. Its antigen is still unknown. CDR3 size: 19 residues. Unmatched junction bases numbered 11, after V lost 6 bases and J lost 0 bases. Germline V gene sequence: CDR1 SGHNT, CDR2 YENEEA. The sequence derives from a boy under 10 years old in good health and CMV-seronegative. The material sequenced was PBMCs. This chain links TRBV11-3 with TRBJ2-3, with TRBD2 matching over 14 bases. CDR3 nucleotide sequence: TGTGCCAGCAGGGGGACTAGCGGGAGCGAACACACTAGCACAGATACGCAGTATTTT. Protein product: CASRGTSGSEHTSTDTQYF. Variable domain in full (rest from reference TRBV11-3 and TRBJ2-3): EAGVVQSPRYKIIEKKQPVAFWCNPISGHNTLYWYLQNLGQGPELLIRYENEEAVDDSQLPKDRFSAERLKGVDSTLKIQPAELGDSAVYLCASRGTSGSEHTSTDTQYFGPGTRLTVL.